Listed below are T cell receptor beta chains from one sample, sequenced in a study of CD8 T cells in Susac syndrome. TCRdb passed the immunoSEQ multiplex PCR reads through MiXCR, listing each CDR3 protein once. The table shows about 85,000 distinct CDR3 sequences, with 85% to 95% occurring only once. The sequencing input was CD8+ T cells from PBMCs. These receptors all come from a human donor with Susac syndrome. CDR3s include the opening cysteine and the closing phenylalanine or tryptophan. Fields, in order: V gene, J gene, CDR3 length, CDR3 protein.

>TRBV6-5|TRBJ1-2|13
CASSLSQGNGYTF
>TRBV4-2|TRBJ2-2|18
CASSQAFIAGGNTGELFF
>TRBV29-1|TRBJ2-6|13
CSGLISGANVLTF
>TRBV19|TRBJ2-7|15
CASSMGSGSRYEQYF
>TRBV11-1|TRBJ1-2|14
CASSLDGTDYGYTF
>TRBV7-6|TRBJ2-3|14
CASSQLADTDTQYF
>TRBV24-1|TRBJ2-7|12
CATSAGGYEQYF
>TRBV2|TRBJ2-1|10
CASSGIGQFF
>TRBV7-3|TRBJ2-3|14
CASSWTGRTDTQYF
>TRBV5-4|TRBJ2-1|16
CASSLELAGGPAEQFF
>TRBV6-5|TRBJ1-2|12
CASRPTTGGYTF
>TRBV6-6|TRBJ1-1|13
CASSHTGETEAFF
>TRBV20-1|TRBJ2-2|14
CSARDPTWAGELFF
>TRBV28|TRBJ2-1|11
CASSFGRTEFF
>TRBV9|TRBJ1-2|15
CASSVQAAENYGYTF
>TRBV5-6|TRBJ1-2|15
CASSPGYGAGSGYTF
>TRBV4-1|TRBJ1-2|13
CASSQEASDGYTF
>TRBV5-4|TRBJ1-1|13
CASSFRGRTEAFF
>TRBV7-9|TRBJ1-1|11
CASTKTGEAFF
>TRBV5-1|TRBJ2-5|14
CASTPPWSQETQYF
>TRBV6-4|TRBJ2-4|18
CASSDSGQGTLAKNIQYF
>TRBV25-1|TRBJ2-1|10
CASLGGEQFF
>TRBV20-1|TRBJ2-7|13
CSGPGQGAYEQYF
>TRBV9|TRBJ2-1|16
CASSPRTGRSYNEQFF
>TRBV29-1|TRBJ2-1|13
CSGTGTRTDEQFF
>TRBV4-3|TRBJ2-1|12
CASSQDLGEQFF
>TRBV7-9|TRBJ1-2|10
CASSLGDDFF
>TRBV20-1|TRBJ2-7|15
CSARDGTGPPHEQYF
>TRBV11-1|TRBJ2-5|13
CASSLRGQETQYF
>TRBV27|TRBJ1-2|14
CASSFGARNYGYTF
>TRBV5-1|TRBJ2-2|14
CASSQQGENGELFF